These 29 T cell receptor beta chains came from one sample sequenced in a study of T cells after yellow fever vaccination. From the 5' RACE reads, TCRdb called clonotypes with MiXCR, one entry per CDR3 protein. The profile shows around 300,000 distinct CDR3 sequences, over 10% of them singletons. This sample comprised CD4+ T cells sorted from PBMCs, obtained 45 days after the yellow fever booster vaccination. These receptors were obtained from a man under 40 who received the YFV17D yellow fever vaccine.

The sample holds a few counts of this clonotype. This chain links TRBV30 with TRBJ2-7; TRBD2 matches at 15 bases. Germline CDR1 reads GTSNPN; CDR2 reads SVGIG (reference sequence). J gave up 5 bases and V 0 bases, and 8 bases lay outside the gene matches. The CDR3 runs to 17 residues. This CDR3 is CAWSVRTSGRALNEQYF. DNA of the CDR3: TGTGCCTGGAGTGTTAGGACTAGCGGGAGGGCCCTAAACGAGCAGTACTTC.

In its sample, this clonotype was seen once. This sequence joins TRBV20-1 and TRBJ2-3; D possibly corresponds to TRBD2 (5 bases). This CDR3 has 11 residues. From germline, CDR1 is DFQATT and CDR2 SNEGSKA (reference sequence). Trimming removed 4 bases at V and 6 bases at J, with 8 bases between. CDR3 residues: CSATLADTQYF. CDR3 DNA sequence: TGCAGTGCTACCTTAGCGGATACGCAGTATTTT.

This clonotype showed up many times. This chain links TRBV20-1 with TRBJ2-7; D ambiguous. Trimming removed 5 bases at V and 5 bases at J, with 10 bases between. There are 11 residues in the CDR3. Per the germline V gene, CDR1 is DFQATT and CDR2 is SNEGSKA (reference sequence). CDR3 sequence: CSAGQTDEQYF. The CDR3 region has the DNA TGCAGTGCTGGGCAGACGGACGAGCAGTACTTC.

This clonotype was detected many times. This chain uses TRBV4-2 with TRBJ2-2; no definite D call. The CDR3 has 13 amino acids. Trimming removed 3 bases from V and 4 bases from J, with 6 bases in between. CDR1 is LGHNA, CDR2 YNFKEQ, per germline. CDR3 protein: CASSHGPTGELFF. For the CDR3, the DNA is TGTGCCAGCAGCCACGGACCCACCGGGGAGCTGTTTTTT.

The sample holds a few counts of this clonotype. This chain connects TRBV12-3 or TRBV12-4 to TRBJ2-3, with 7 bases identical to TRBD1. The CDR3 runs to 15 residues. V was pared by 6 bases and J by 1 base, with 7 bases of the junction left unmatched. The CDR3 region is CASRSRQGGTDTQYF. The CDR3, as DNA: TGTGCCAGCAGAAGTAGACAGGGAGGCACAGATACGCAGTATTTT.

This clonotype was detected only a few times. The V and J genes are TRBV6-5 and TRBJ1-2; D gene unclear. Germline V gene lookup returns CDR1 MNHEY and CDR2 SVGAGI. Trimming removed 5 bases from V and 3 bases from J, with 10 bases in between. The CDR3 loop spans 13 amino acids. The CDR3 DNA reads TGTGCCAGCAGTCAGAGACCGGACTATGGCTACACCTTC. Protein: CASSQRPDYGYTF.

The chain has TRBV6-2 or TRBV6-3 and TRBJ2-1; D is perhaps TRBD2 (6 bases). The V and J ends lost 7 bases and 6 bases respectively, with 22 bases between them. The CDR3 extends over 16 amino acids. Per germline, CDR1 MNHEY and CDR2 SVGEGT. The CDR3 region has the DNA TGTGCCAGCACCTCTCTCCGACTAGTTGGGGGCAATGAGCAGTTCTTC. This translates into CASTSLRLVGGNEQFF.

The V gene is TRBV5-1, the J gene TRBJ2-5; D call uncertain. Germline loops: CDR1 SGHRS, CDR2 YFSETQ. V gave up 1 base and J gave up 2 bases, with 9 bases separating them. The CDR3 is 14 amino acids. The CDR3 here is CASSLSSPQETQYF. The CDR3 DNA reads TGCGCCAGCAGCTTGTCTTCACCACAAGAGACCCAGTACTTC.

This clonotype was recorded many times. One end of the junction is discordant with germline, which a read error may explain. V usage is TRBV5-1 and J usage is TRBJ2-5; 7 positions match TRBD1. Germline lookup yields CDR1 SGHRS and CDR2 YFSETQ. This CDR3 is 13 amino acids long. The CDR3 DNA is TGTGCCAGCAGTCGACAGGGACAAGAGACCCAGTACTTC. This translates into CASSRQGQETQYF. The full variable domain, its missing parts supplied by reference TRBV5-1 and TRBJ2-5, is KAGVTQTPRYLIKTRGQQVTLSCSPISGHRSVSWYQQTPGQGLQFLFEYFSETQRNKGNFPGRFSGRQFSNSRSEMNVSTLELGDSALYLCASSRQGQETQYFGPGTRLLVL.

In its sample, this clonotype was seen a few times. A much larger clone is a single base away; this may be a read error. The chain carries TRBV5-8 and TRBJ2-1; D might be TRBD1 or TRBD2, each matching 5 bases. V dropped 4 bases and J dropped 6 bases, with 11 bases sitting between them. Germline values: CDR1 SGHTS, CDR2 YDEGEE. The CDR3 is 13 residues long. In DNA form, the CDR3 reads TGTGCCAGCAGCCCCGGGACCCTCAATGAGCAGTTCTTC. Its translation is CASSPGTLNEQFF.

The rearrangement uses TRBV5-1 and TRBJ2-7; 9 bases are a match to TRBD2. This CDR3 contains 15 residues. Germline CDR1 and CDR2: SGHRS and YFSETQ. J was trimmed by 3 bases and V by 0 bases; bases with no gene match: 4. CDR3 nucleotide sequence: TGCGCCAGCAGCTTGGGTAGCGGGGGATACTACGAGCAGTACTTC. Protein sequence: CASSLGSGGYYEQYF.

The chain recombines TRBV18 with TRBJ1-1; D might be TRBD1 (6 bases). This CDR3 has 14 residues. Trimming stripped 6 bases from V and 2 bases from J, with 13 bases between. Germline CDR1 and CDR2: KGHSH and LQKENI. The CDR3 coding sequence is TGTGCCAGCTCCTCAATACAGGGAAACACTGAAGCTTTCTTT. Its protein product is CASSSIQGNTEAFF.

This chain connects TRBV12-3 or TRBV12-4 to TRBJ2-7, with 7 bases identical to TRBD1. The CDR3 totals 14 residues. Trimming removed 6 bases from V and 0 bases from J; junction bases left unmatched: 5. For the CDR3, the DNA is TGTGCCAGCAGGGGACAGCCGAGCTCCTACGAGCAGTACTTC. This gives the protein CASRGQPSSYEQYF.

This clonotype was counted at least ten times. The rearrangement joins TRBV5-6 to TRBJ2-1, with D unclear. Between the trimmed V and J ends, which lost 0 bases and 10 bases, there was a span of 11 bases. CDR3 length: 13 residues. CDR1 and CDR2 from the germline V gene are SGHDT and YYEEEE. The CDR3 DNA follows: TGTGCCAGCAGCTTGGCCTCCGCGAGAGAGCAGTTCTTC. Translation gives CASSLASAREQFF.

This clonotype occurred a few times. This chain joins TRBV6-2 or TRBV6-3 and TRBJ2-3, with a possible D match to TRBD2 (5 bases). CDR1 is MNHEY, CDR2 SVGEGT, per germline. Between the trimmed V and J ends, which lost 2 bases and 2 bases, there was a span of 11 bases. The CDR3 spans 15 residues. The CDR3 here is CASSYRTGSTDTQYF. Written as DNA, the CDR3 is TGTGCCAGCAGTTACAGGACGGGGTCCACAGATACGCAGTATTTT.

This clonotype was found a few times. V usage is TRBV6-2 or TRBV6-3 and J usage is TRBJ2-5; D unclear. Trimming stripped 7 bases from V and 0 bases from J, with 12 bases between. The CDR3 spans 14 residues. CDR1 is MNHEY, CDR2 SVGEGT, per germline. The CDR3 region is CASTRSRNQETQYF. The CDR3 coding sequence is TGTGCCAGCACTAGATCACGTAACCAAGAGACCCAGTACTTC.

This clonotype was counted between two and nine times. The genes are TRBV29-1 and TRBJ2-1, with 9 bases that match TRBD1. This CDR3 has 13 amino acids. The germline V gene encodes CDR1 SQVTM and CDR2 ANQGSEA. After removal of 7 bases from V and 8 bases from J, the junction contained 9 bases not matched to a gene. The CDR3 coding sequence is TGCAGCGGTTGGGGACAGGGTGAGGATGAGCAGTTCTTC. This gives the protein CSGWGQGEDEQFF.

The chain links TRBV7-2 to TRBJ2-7; D unclear. The CDR3 sequence is 11 residues long. Germline V gene sequence: CDR1 SGHTA, CDR2 FQGNSA. Trimming shortened V by 3 bases and J by 7 bases, and 7 bases separated the two germline ends. The CDR3 bases are TGTGCCAGCAGCTTGGCCCAGGAGCAGTACTTC. Amino acid sequence: CASSLAQEQYF.

The chain carries TRBV28 and TRBJ2-6, with D unclear. The germline gives CDR1 MDHEN, CDR2 SYDVKM. This CDR3 contains 15 residues. The V end was cut by 7 bases, the J end by 0 bases, with 10 bases between. Here the CDR3 DNA reads TGTGCCAGCACTAAAACCGGCTCTGGGGCCAACGTCCTGACTTTC. Translated, it gives CASTKTGSGANVLTF.

This clonotype was observed a few times. V usage is TRBV6-5 and J usage is TRBJ1-2; D gene uncertain. The CDR3 consists of 11 residues. The germline CDR1 and CDR2 sequences are MNHEY and SVGAGI. Trimming removed 5 bases at V and 4 bases at J, with 5 bases between. The CDR3 nucleotides read TGTGCCAGCAGTGGACCCTATGGCTACACCTTC. Its translation is CASSGPYGYTF.

V usage is TRBV7-2 and J usage is TRBJ2-7; a weak D match, TRBD2 (6 bases). The ends were cut back, 5 bases at V and 3 bases at J, with 14 bases in the middle. The CDR3 spans 14 residues. The V gene's germline CDR1 is SGHTA and CDR2 FQGNSA. The chain's CDR3 is CASSANGGIYEQYF. The CDR3 region has the DNA TGTGCCAGCAGCGCTAATGGGGGGATCTACGAGCAGTACTTC.

This clonotype was detected a few times. The chain recombines TRBV7-9 with TRBJ2-3; possibly TRBD1 for D (5 bases). Judging by the DNA end, TRBJ1-5 fits better; the J call may be wrong. The CDR3 sequence is 16 residues long. Germline CDR1 reads SEHNR; CDR2 reads FQNEAQ (reference sequence). The chain's CDR3 is CASSPGTSGSTDTQHF. CDR3 nucleotides: TGTGCCAGCAGCCCAGGGACTAGCGGGAGCACAGATACGCAGCATTTT.

This clonotype was counted a few times. This sequence joins TRBV7-2 and TRBJ2-7; the match to TRBD2 covers 12 bases. With V trimmed by 2 bases and J by 7 bases, 6 bases remained unmatched. Germline V gene lookup returns CDR1 SGHTA and CDR2 FQGNSA. This CDR3 has 15 residues. The CDR3 nucleotides are TGTGCCAGCAGCTTATACCTAGCGGGAGGGTTTGAGCAGTACTTC. It encodes CASSLYLAGGFEQYF.

In its sample, this clonotype was seen a few times. This chain uses TRBV12-3 or TRBV12-4 with TRBJ2-5; D remains unclear. This CDR3 region has 14 residues. The V gene lost 2 bases and the J gene lost 2 bases, with 9 bases spanning the gap. CDR3 coding DNA: TGTGCCAGCAGTTTATTAGGTCTACAAGAGACCCAGTACTTC. Translating gives CASSLLGLQETQYF.

The V gene is TRBV14, the J gene TRBJ2-3, with D perhaps TRBD1 or TRBD2 (5 bases each). This CDR3 has 12 amino acids. CDR1 SGHDN and CDR2 FVKESK come from the germline V gene. V lost 8 bases and J lost 3, with 9 bases in between. CDR3: CASGGSTDTQYF. The CDR3 nucleotides read TGTGCCAGCGGGGGTTCGACAGATACGCAGTATTTT.

This rearrangement joins TRBV19 to TRBJ2-1; 7 bases agree with TRBD1. The CDR3 has 14 residues. Germline CDR1 is LNHDA and CDR2 is SQIVND (reference sequence). V shed 11 bases, J shed 6 bases, and the junction held 13 bases outside the gene matches. CDR3 in amino acids: CASGGRGFPNEQFF. CDR3 coding DNA: TGTGCCTCTGGGGGCAGGGGGTTTCCCAATGAGCAGTTCTTC.

A few counts support this clonotype. The chain couples TRBV9 to TRBJ2-7; 7 bases align to TRBD1. The V and J ends lost 0 bases and 7 bases, in that order; junction bases with no gene match: 4. The length of the CDR3 is 13 residues. Germline CDR1 reads SGDLS; CDR2 reads YYNGEE. The CDR3 DNA sequence: TGTGCCAGCAGCGTAGGGGACAGAACTGAGCAGTACTTC. As protein: CASSVGDRTEQYF.

This clonotype was seen a few times. This chain joins TRBV20-1 and TRBJ2-1, with TRBD2 as a possible D gene (6 bases). Trimming stripped 2 bases from V and 5 bases from J, with 19 bases between. This CDR3 region has 16 residues. From germline, CDR1 is DFQATT and CDR2 SNEGSKA (reference sequence). This CDR3 reads CSARLALWLADNEQFF. The CDR3 region has the DNA TGCAGTGCTAGATTAGCGCTGTGGTTAGCGGACAATGAGCAGTTCTTC.

This clonotype was detected many times. The rearrangement links TRBV20-1 to TRBJ2-7, with TRBD1 as a possible D gene (5 bases). The CDR3 has 13 amino acids. Germline CDR1 and CDR2: DFQATT and SNEGSKA (reference sequence). V lost 0 bases to trimming and J lost 7 bases, with 13 bases between them. CDR3 loop: CSARDLGRGEQYF. CDR3 nucleotide sequence: TGCAGTGCTAGAGATTTGGGGCGCGGAGAGCAGTACTTC.